The clone carrying this TCR beta chain was observed a handful of times. Generated by immunoSEQ multiplex PCR, the TCRdb table keeps only in-frame clones and is missing some. The table lists about 50,000 clones, around 86% of them singletons. This entry is derived from a study of OX40 agonist ivuxolimab in advanced cancers. Study as a whole: Three patients had partial responses: one hepatocellular carcinoma, two cutaneous melanoma.

This CDR3 comprises 15 residues. V lost 2 bases and J lost 2, with 11 bases in between. Germline V gene data show CDR1 as SGHTA and CDR2 as FQGTGA. The genes are TRBV7-3 and TRBJ2-3; D remains unclear. Sequences were derived from CD4+ or CD8+ T cells sorted from blood, sampled in a trial of the OX40 agonist ivuxolimab. This clonotype was sampled from an adult with an advanced solid tumor such as melanoma, head and neck, liver or kidney cancer. This chain's CDR3 is CASSLVGVPTDTQYF. The DNA for the CDR3 is TGTGCCAGCAGCTTAGTTGGCGTCCCCACAGATACGCAGTATTTT. The full variable domain, in which reference TRBV7-3 and TRBJ2-3 provide the parts outside the CDR3, is GAGVSQTPSNKVTEKGKYVELRCDPISGHTALYWYRQSLGQGPEFLIYFQGTGAADDSGLPNDRFFAVRPEGSVSTLKIQRTERGDSAVYLCASSLVGVPTDTQYFGPGTRLTVL.